The TCR beta chain under discussion was sequenced for a study of shared T cell receptors in the human thymus. Libraries were prepared by immunoSEQ multiplex PCR; TCRdb keeps only in-frame clonotypes and omits some of them. The sample has more than 550,000 clones; 70% to 90% are singletons. The CDR3 is made up of 17 amino acids. CDR1 is SGDLS and CDR2 is YYNGEE in the germline V gene. Trimming took 3 bases from V and 0 from J, leaving 17 bases between them. The same sample was also studied in work on human thymus T cells. From that report: The people who donated were healthy Finnish babies having corrective surgery for congenital heart defects. Across thymic and blood repertoires, the usage of V and J genes appeared to be biased.

The TCR originated in a girl in the first two years of life with a congenital heart defect. The specimen sequenced was thymocytes. This chain links TRBV9 with TRBJ2-3; D is possibly TRBD1 (6 bases). CDR3 protein: CASSAVNGQPSTDTQYF. CDR3 bases: TGTGCCAGCAGCGCGGTTAACGGACAGCCGAGCACAGATACGCAGTATTTT.